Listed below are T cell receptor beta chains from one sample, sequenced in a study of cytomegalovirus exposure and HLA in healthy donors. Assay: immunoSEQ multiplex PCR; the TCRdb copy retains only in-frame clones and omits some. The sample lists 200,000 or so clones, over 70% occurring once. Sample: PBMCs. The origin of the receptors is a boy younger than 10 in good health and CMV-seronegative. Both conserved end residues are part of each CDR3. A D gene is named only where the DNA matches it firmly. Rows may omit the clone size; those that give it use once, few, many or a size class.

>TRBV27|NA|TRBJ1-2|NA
TGTGCCAGCAGTTTATGGGGAGGAGCTAACTATGGCTACACCTTC
CASSLWGGANYGYTF
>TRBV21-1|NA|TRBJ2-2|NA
TGTGCCAGCAGCTTAAGCGGAGGGAGGTCCGGGGAGCTGTTTTTT
CASSLSGGRSGELFF
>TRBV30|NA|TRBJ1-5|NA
TGTGCCTGGAGTGTAAGTTTCAGGGGCGGAAGCCCCCAGCATTTT
CAWSVSFRGGSPQHF
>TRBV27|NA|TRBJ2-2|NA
TGTGCCAGCAGTCCGAACAGGAACACCGGGGAGCTGTTTTTT
CASSPNRNTGELFF
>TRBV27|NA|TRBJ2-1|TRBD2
TGTGCCAGCAGGCTAATCGACTATAGCGGGAGTAATGAGCAGTTCTTC
CASRLIDYSGSNEQFF
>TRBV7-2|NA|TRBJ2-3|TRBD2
TGTGCCAGCAGCTCCGGACTAGCGGGAGGGCCGCCAGATACGCAGTATTTT
CASSSGLAGGPPDTQYF
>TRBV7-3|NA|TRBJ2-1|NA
TGTGCCAGCAGCTTAATGGGAACGGGACTCTGGAGTGAGCAGTTCTTC
CASSLMGTGLWSEQFF
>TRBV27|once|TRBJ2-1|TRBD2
TGTGCCAGCAGCCGGACTAGCGGGAGCCACAATGAGCAGTTCTTC
CASSRTSGSHNEQFF
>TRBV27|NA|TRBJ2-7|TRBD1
TGTGCCAGCAGTTTAGGGACAGGGTCCTACGAGCAGTACTTC
CASSLGTGSYEQYF
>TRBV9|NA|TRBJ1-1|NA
TGTGCCAGCAGCGAGACGGGGATTAACACTGAAGCTTTCTTT
CASSETGINTEAFF
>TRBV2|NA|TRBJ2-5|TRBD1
TGTGCCAGCAGTGCCGCGACAGGGGGCCGGGAGACCCAGTACTTC
CASSAATGGRETQYF
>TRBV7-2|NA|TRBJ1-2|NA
TGTGCCAGCAGCTTAGCGGGAGGAGGGAACTATGGCTACACCTTC
CASSLAGGGNYGYTF
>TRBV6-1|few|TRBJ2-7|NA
TGTGCCAGCCTTCACGGGGGGCAGTCCTACGAGCAGTACTTC
CASLHGGQSYEQYF
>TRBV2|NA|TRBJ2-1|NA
TGTGCCAGCAGCAAAATTGGGGGGGGCCACAATGAGCAGTTCTTC
CASSKIGGGHNEQFF
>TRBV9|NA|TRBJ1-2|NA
TGTGCCAGCAGCGACACCCCCGAGGGCGGGGCCACCTTC
CASSDTPEGGATF
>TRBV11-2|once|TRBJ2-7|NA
TGTGCCAGCAGCTTCGGCGCAGGGAACTCCTACGAGCAGTACTTC
CASSFGAGNSYEQYF
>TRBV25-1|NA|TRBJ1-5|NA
TGTGCCAGCAGTGGGGGAGCCATTTCTTCCCGGCCCCAGCATTTT
CASSGGAISSRPQHF
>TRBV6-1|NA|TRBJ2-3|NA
TGTGCCAGCAGCAGGACTAGCACAGATACGCAGTATTTT
CASSRTSTDTQYF
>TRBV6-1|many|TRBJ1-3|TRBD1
TGTGCCAGCCACCCCGGACAGGCCGGGGACACCATATATTTT
CASHPGQAGDTIYF
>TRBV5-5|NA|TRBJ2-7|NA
TGTGCCAGCGTAAAGCTGTGCTACGAGCAGTACTTC
CASVKLCYEQYF
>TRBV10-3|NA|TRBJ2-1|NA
TGTGCCATCACTGAGGGTCGCGGGGCGAGCTCCTACAATGAGCAGTTCTTC
CAITEGRGASSYNEQFF
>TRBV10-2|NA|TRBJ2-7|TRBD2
TGCGCCAGCACCTCCGAGGAGACTAGCGGATACGAGCAGTACTTC
CASTSEETSGYEQYF
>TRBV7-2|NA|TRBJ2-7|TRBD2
TGTGCCAGCAGCTTAGTTAGCGGGAGTGACTACGAGCAGTACTTC
CASSLVSGSDYEQYF
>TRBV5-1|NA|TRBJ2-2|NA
TGCGCCAGCAGCCGGACTGCCCCGAGGACCGGGGAGCTGTTTTTT
CASSRTAPRTGELFF
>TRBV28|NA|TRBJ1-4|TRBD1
TGTGCCAGCAGTTTCTCCCCAGGGGGCCCTAATGAAAAACTGTTTTTT
CASSFSPGGPNEKLFF
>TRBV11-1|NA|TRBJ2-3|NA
TGTGCCAGCAGCCTGGGTGGAGGGGCTACAGATACGCAGTATTTT
CASSLGGGATDTQYF
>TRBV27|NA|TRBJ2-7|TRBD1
TGTGCCGCCCGGGGACAGGGCTACGAGCAGTACTTC
CAARGQGYEQYF
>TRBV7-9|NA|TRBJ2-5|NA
TGTGCCAGCAGCTTGAGGGTGGCCCTCCAAGAGACCCAGTACTTC
CASSLRVALQETQYF
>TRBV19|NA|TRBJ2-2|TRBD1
TGTGCCAGTAGTATCACCGGGACAGGGAACGTCGGGGAGCTGTTTTTT
CASSITGTGNVGELFF
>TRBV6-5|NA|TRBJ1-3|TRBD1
TGTGCCAGCACCTCGACAGGGGGTGGAAACACCATATATTTT
CASTSTGGGNTIYF
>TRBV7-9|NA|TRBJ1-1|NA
TGTGCCAGCGGTGGGGGCAGCGGTGAAGCTTTCTTT
CASGGGSGEAFF
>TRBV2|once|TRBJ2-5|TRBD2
TGTGCCAGCAGTGAAGTCGGAAGCGGGGGGTTGGAGACCCAGTACTTC
CASSEVGSGGLETQYF
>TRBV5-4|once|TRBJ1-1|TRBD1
TGTGCCAGCAGCTTGAGGGACAGGAGGACTGAAGCTTTCTTT
CASSLRDRRTEAFF
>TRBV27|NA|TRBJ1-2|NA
TGTGCCAGCAGTCCCTATGGGGGCGGCTATGGCTACACCTTC
CASSPYGGGYGYTF
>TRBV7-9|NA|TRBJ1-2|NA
TGTGCCAGCAGCGAGGACAGCTATCAGGCTAACTATGGCTACACCTTC
CASSEDSYQANYGYTF
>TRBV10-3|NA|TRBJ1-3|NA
TGTGCCATCAGTGTCCTACTAACAGGGTTGACCGGAAACACCATATATTTT
CAISVLLTGLTGNTIYF
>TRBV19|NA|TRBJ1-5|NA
TGTGCCAGTAGTCCCCAGGCGAGAGTAGGCAATCAGCCCCAGCATTTT
CASSPQARVGNQPQHF
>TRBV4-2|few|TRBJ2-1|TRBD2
TGTGCCAGCAGCCAATCGGTGACTAGCGGGAGTAGCTACAATGAGCAGTTCTTC
CASSQSVTSGSSYNEQFF
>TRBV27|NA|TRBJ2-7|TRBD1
TGTGCCAGCAGTTTTTACAGGGGGTACGAGCAGTACTTC
CASSFYRGYEQYF
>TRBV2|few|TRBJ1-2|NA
TGTGCCAGCAGCGAACTGAGTCCTTACTATGGCTACACCTTC
CASSELSPYYGYTF
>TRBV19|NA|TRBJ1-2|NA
TGTGCCAGCAGAACTTTCGGGGAGGGGATCTATGGCTACACCTTC
CASRTFGEGIYGYTF
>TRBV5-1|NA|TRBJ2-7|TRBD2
TGCGCCAGCAGCGCCGGACTAGCGGGGTCTGAGCAGTACTTC
CASSAGLAGSEQYF
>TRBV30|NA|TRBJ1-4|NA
TGTGCCTGGGGGCCCCCAGGGCGGAATTTT
CAWGPPGRNF
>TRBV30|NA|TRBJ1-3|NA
TGTGCCTGGAGTGCAGGGTACTCTGGAAACACCATATATTTT
CAWSAGYSGNTIYF
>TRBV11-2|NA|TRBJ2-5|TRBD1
TGTGCCAGCAGCTCAGCGATCGGGGCAGGGGGAGCAGAGACCCAGTACTTC
CASSSAIGAGGAETQYF
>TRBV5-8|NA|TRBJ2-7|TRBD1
TGTGCCAGCAGCTTGGACCGGGACAGGGGCCTTTACGAGCAGTACTTC
CASSLDRDRGLYEQYF
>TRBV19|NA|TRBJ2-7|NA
TGTGCCAGTAGTACTGAGGGCTACGAGCAGTACTTC
CASSTEGYEQYF
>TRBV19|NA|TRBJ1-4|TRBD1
TGTGCCAGTAGGGATGACAGGGTAGAAGAAAAACTGTTTTTT
CASRDDRVEEKLFF
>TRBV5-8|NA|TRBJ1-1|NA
TGTGCCAGCAGCTTGGAGTCCGGGGGCAGGGCGGGGGACACTGAAGCTTTCTTT
CASSLESGGRAGDTEAFF
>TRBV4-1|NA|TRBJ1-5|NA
TGCGCCAGCAGTGGGGGGGGCGAGTGGGGTCAGCCCCAGCATTTT
CASSGGGEWGQPQHF
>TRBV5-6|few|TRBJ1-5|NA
TGTGCCAGCAGCCCTATCGGCGGGAATCAGCCCCAGCATTTT
CASSPIGGNQPQHF
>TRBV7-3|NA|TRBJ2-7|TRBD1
TGTGCCAGCAGCTTTACAGGGGGCGCCTCCTACGAGCAGTACTTC
CASSFTGGASYEQYF
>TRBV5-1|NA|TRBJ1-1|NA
TGCGCCAGCAGCCTGGACAGACTAAACACTGAAGCTTTCTTT
CASSLDRLNTEAFF
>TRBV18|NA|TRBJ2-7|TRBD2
TGTGCCAGCTCACGCGGCGGAATAGCGGGATCCTACGAGCAGTACTTC
CASSRGGIAGSYEQYF